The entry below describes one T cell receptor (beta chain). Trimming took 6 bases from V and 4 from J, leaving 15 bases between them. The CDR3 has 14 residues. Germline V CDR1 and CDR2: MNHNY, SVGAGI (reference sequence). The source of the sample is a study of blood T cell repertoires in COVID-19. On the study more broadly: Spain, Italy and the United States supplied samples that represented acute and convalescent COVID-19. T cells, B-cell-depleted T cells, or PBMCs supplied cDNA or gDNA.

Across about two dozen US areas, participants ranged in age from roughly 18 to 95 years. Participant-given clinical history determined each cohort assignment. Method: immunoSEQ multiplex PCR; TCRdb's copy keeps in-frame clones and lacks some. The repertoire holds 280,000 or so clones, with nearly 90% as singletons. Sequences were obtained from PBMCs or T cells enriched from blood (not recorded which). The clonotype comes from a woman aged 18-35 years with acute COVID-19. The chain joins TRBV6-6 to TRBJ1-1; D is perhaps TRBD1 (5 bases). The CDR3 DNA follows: TGTGCCAGCAGCCGGGGGGGAACGGGCACTGAAGCTTTCTTT. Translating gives CASSRGGTGTEAFF.